Below, 20 T cell receptor beta chains from the same sample are listed, as sequenced in a study of blood T cell repertoires in COVID-19. Here immunoSEQ multiplex PCR was the method, and the copy in TCRdb shows in-frame clones only, minus some. The sample includes approximately 26,000 clones, roughly nine tenths seen only once; the top ten take under 55%. Sequenced input: peripheral blood. These receptor sequences come from a human donor with acute or convalescent COVID-19. The donor label of this sample is uncertain.

The rearrangement uses TRBV30 and TRBJ2-2, with D unresolved. CDR3 length: 15 amino acids. Germline CDR1 is GTSNPN and CDR2 is SVGIG (reference sequence). Trimming removed 1 base at V and 0 bases at J, with 9 bases between. CDR3 bases: TGTGCCTGGAGTGGTAGCAACGCGAACACCGGGGAGCTGTTTTTT. Translation gives CAWSGSNANTGELFF.

In its sample, this clone was seen once. This chain uses TRBV6-5 with TRBJ1-3; D unresolved. Germline V CDR1 and CDR2: MNHEY, SVGAGI. V shed 4 bases and J shed 0 bases, with 10 bases lying between them. The length of the CDR3 is 15 residues. In DNA form, the CDR3 reads TGTGCCAGCAGTTCCCTGGAGAGCTCTGGAAACACCATATATTTT. As protein: CASSSLESSGNTIYF.

This chain joins TRBV29-1 and TRBJ2-1, with 7 bases identical to TRBD1. V gave up 6 bases and J gave up 2 bases; unmatched junction bases: 10. Per the germline V gene, CDR1 is SQVTM and CDR2 is ANQGSEA. CDR3 length equals 15 residues. CDR3 protein: CSVTGTAKAYNEQFF. The CDR3 coding sequence is TGCAGCGTAACCGGGACAGCCAAAGCCTACAATGAGCAGTTCTTC.

This clone was seen a handful of times. The chain employs TRBV9 and TRBJ1-6, with 8 bases matching TRBD1. Germline CDR1 SGDLS, CDR2 YYNGEE. The V gene end was trimmed by 0 bases and the J gene end by 8 bases; junction bases not matched to a gene: 4. The CDR3 runs to 15 residues. In DNA, the CDR3 is TGTGCCAGCAGCGTAGTAGGGACAGGTTATTCACCCCTCCACTTT. Its translation is CASSVVGTGYSPLHF.

The V gene is TRBV2, the J gene TRBJ1-2, with D possibly TRBD1 on 5 matching bases. This CDR3 region has 12 residues. CDR1 and CDR2 (germline): SNHLY, FYNNEI. Trimming left V 3 bases short and J 8 bases short, with 10 bases between. CDR3 nucleotides: TGTGCCAGCAGTGAGGGGCGGGAGGGCTACACCTTC. It translates to CASSEGREGYTF.

This clone was observed a single time. The J gene is TRBJ1-5, the V gene TRBV19; 9 nucleotides match TRBD1. The CDR3 contains 17 residues. With V trimmed by 2 bases and J by 7 bases, 12 bases remained unmatched. Germline loops: CDR1 LNHDA, CDR2 SQIVND (reference sequence). The CDR3, as DNA: TGTGCCAGTAGTATAAAGTCGAGACAGGGGGGATGGCAGCCCCAGCATTTT. It encodes CASSIKSRQGGWQPQHF.

This chain joins TRBV12-3 or TRBV12-4 and TRBJ2-7; 7 nucleotides align to TRBD2. V shed 5 bases and J 13 bases; nucleotides not matched to a gene: 8. The CDR3 consists of 11 residues. This chain's CDR3 is CASSVGLVLYF. DNA of the CDR3: TGTGCCAGCAGTGTCGGACTAGTCTTATACTTC.

J is TRBJ2-1 and V is TRBV5-1; 9 bases match TRBD2. CDR3 size: 15 residues. V dropped 2 bases and J dropped 6; count of bases not matched to a gene: 6. The germline V gene has CDR1 SGHRS and CDR2 YFSETQ. In DNA, the CDR3 is TGCGCCAGCAGCTTTAGCGGGAGAGACGGCAATGAGCAGTTCTTC. Translation gives CASSFSGRDGNEQFF.

The rearrangement uses TRBV5-1 and TRBJ1-2, with 10 bases that match TRBD1. V dropped 4 bases and J dropped 6; count of bases not matched to a gene: 9. This CDR3 contains 15 residues. The germline V gene encodes CDR1 SGHRS and CDR2 YFSETQ. The CDR3 nucleotides read TGCGCCAGCAGCGCCGGGACAGGGGCTAGAAATGGCTACACCTTC. It is translated as CASSAGTGARNGYTF.

CDR3 protein: CASSLYPAGVSPGANVLTF. The CDR3 DNA reads as TGTGCCAGCAGCTTATACCCAGCAGGGGTGAGCCCTGGGGCCAACGTCCTGACTTTC. The chain is built from TRBV11-2 and TRBJ2-6, with D possibly being TRBD1 (6 bases). Germline-derived CDR1 and CDR2 are SGHAT and FQNNGV. V was trimmed by 2 bases and J by 2 bases, leaving 19 bases between them. The CDR3 totals 19 residues.

The gene calls are TRBV28 and TRBJ1-2, with 8 bases aligning to TRBD1. This CDR3 has 15 amino acids. Germline V CDR1 and CDR2: MDHEN, SYDVKM. Trimming at V came to 2 bases and at J to 8 bases, leaving 10 bases not matched to a gene. CDR3 residues: CASSLIGTGSRGYTF. In DNA form, the CDR3 reads TGTGCCAGCAGTTTAATCGGGACAGGCTCTAGAGGCTACACCTTC.

The chain uses TRBV7-9 and TRBJ1-1; possible D gene TRBD1, 6 bases. This CDR3 spans 15 amino acids. V lost 5 bases, J lost 3 bases, and 16 bases lay in between. Per the germline V gene, CDR1 is SEHNR and CDR2 is FQNEAQ (reference sequence). The CDR3 sequence is CASSQGQGGDTEAFF. For the CDR3, the DNA is TGTGCCAGCAGCCAGGGGCAGGGAGGGGACACTGAAGCTTTCTTT.

The V gene is TRBV3-1 (or the pseudogene TRBV3-2), the J gene TRBJ2-3; 7 nucleotides agree with TRBD1. This CDR3 comprises 13 residues. J lost 7 bases, V lost 2 bases, and 3 bases had no gene match. Per the germline V gene, CDR1 is LGHDT and CDR2 is YNNKEL (reference sequence). In DNA form, the CDR3 reads TGTGCCAGCAGCCAATTACAGGGGAATACGCAGTATTTT. Residues: CASSQLQGNTQYF.

The V gene is TRBV7-6, the J gene TRBJ2-2; no reliable D call. Germline-derived CDR1 and CDR2 are SGHVS and FNYEAQ. Trimming removed 2 bases from V and 2 bases from J, with 6 bases in between. The CDR3 extends over 14 amino acids. CDR3: CASSLRSNTGELFF. CDR3 coding DNA: TGTGCCAGCAGCTTACGTTCCAACACCGGGGAGCTGTTTTTT.

The table lists this clone with a few counts. The gene calls are TRBV12-5 and TRBJ2-3, with TRBD1 identical over 7 bases. Germline trimming cut 4 bases from V and 3 bases from J; bases unmatched to any gene: 1. The CDR3 covers 13 residues. Germline lookup yields CDR1 LGHNT and CDR2 FRNRAP. The CDR3 coding sequence is TGTGCTAGTGGTTGGGGACAGACAGATACGCAGTATTTT. This codes for CASGWGQTDTQYF.

This sequence joins TRBV5-5 and TRBJ1-2, with TRBD1 matching over 8 bases. The CDR3 length is 14 residues. Germline V gene data show CDR1 as SGHKS and CDR2 as YYEKEE (reference sequence). V shed 0 bases and J 7 bases; nucleotides not matched to a gene: 5. This chain's CDR3 is CASSLDRGASGYTF. Here the CDR3 DNA reads TGTGCCAGCAGCTTGGACAGGGGGGCCAGTGGCTACACCTTC.

The chain has TRBV5-6 and TRBJ1-1; TRBD1 matches at 7 bases. With V trimmed by 3 bases and J by 1 base, 3 bases remained unmatched. CDR3 length: 14 residues. Germline CDR1 and CDR2: SGHDT and YYEEEE. CDR3: CASSWGQSNTEAFF. In DNA form, the CDR3 reads TGTGCCAGCAGCTGGGGACAGTCGAACACTGAAGCTTTCTTT.

The chain carries TRBV10-2 and TRBJ1-1; 8 bases match TRBD1. The CDR3 loop spans 15 amino acids. Germline trimming cut 2 bases from V and 1 base from J; bases unmatched to any gene: 3. Germline CDR1 reads WSHSY; CDR2 reads SAAADI. The CDR3 spells CASSEVDRANTEAFF. The CDR3 DNA is TGCGCCAGCAGTGAGGTGGACAGGGCGAACACTGAAGCTTTCTTT.

This rearrangement joins TRBV10-2 to TRBJ1-1; D gene unclear. CDR1 and CDR2 (germline): WSHSY, SAAADI. Trimming stripped 7 bases from V and 1 base from J, with 7 bases between. The CDR3 runs 12 residues. This CDR3 reads CASTGGNTEAFF. CDR3 bases: TGCGCCAGCACAGGTGGGAACACTGAAGCTTTCTTT.

V usage is TRBV7-3 and J usage is TRBJ2-3, with 11 bases fitting TRBD2. V gave up 1 base and J gave up 2 bases; unmatched junction bases: 14. The CDR3 runs 20 residues. Germline V lookup: CDR1 SGHTA, CDR2 FQGTGA. For the CDR3, the DNA is TGTGCCAGCAGCTTAATAGCGCGCCGTGGTAGCGGGGGGGACACAGATACGCAGTATTTT. Its translation: CASSLIARRGSGGDTDTQYF.